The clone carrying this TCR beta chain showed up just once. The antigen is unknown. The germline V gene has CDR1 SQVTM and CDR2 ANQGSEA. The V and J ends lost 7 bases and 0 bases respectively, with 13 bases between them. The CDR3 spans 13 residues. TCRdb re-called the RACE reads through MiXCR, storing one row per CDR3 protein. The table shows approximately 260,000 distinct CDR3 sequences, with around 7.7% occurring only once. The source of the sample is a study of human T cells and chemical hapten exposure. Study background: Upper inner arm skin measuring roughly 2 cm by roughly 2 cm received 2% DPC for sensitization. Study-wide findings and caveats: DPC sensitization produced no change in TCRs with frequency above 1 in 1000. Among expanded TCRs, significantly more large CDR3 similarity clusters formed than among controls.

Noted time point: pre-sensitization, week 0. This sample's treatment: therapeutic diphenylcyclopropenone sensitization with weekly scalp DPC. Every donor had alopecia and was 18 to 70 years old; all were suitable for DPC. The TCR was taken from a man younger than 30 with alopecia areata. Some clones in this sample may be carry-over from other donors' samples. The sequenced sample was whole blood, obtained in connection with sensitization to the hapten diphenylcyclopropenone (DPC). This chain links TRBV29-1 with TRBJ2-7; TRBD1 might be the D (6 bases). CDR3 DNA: TGCAGCGCCTGCGGACAGAGCTCCTACGAGCAGTACTTC. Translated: CSACGQSSYEQYF.